This T cell receptor beta chain originates from a study of blood T cell repertoires in COVID-19. How the authors handled the data: Estimated nucleated cell counts came from reference gene primer amplification. Clones were sequenced by immunoSEQ multiplex PCR, and TCRdb holds only the in-frame ones, with some missing. V, J and clone size reflect that table, while D and trimming were determined from the DNA. The data show 180,000 or so clones, with 80% to 90% seen just once and roughly 3.7% held by the top ten. V gave up 4 bases and J gave up 4 bases, with 15 bases separating them. The CDR3 contains 14 residues. The germline CDR1 and CDR2 sequences are SGHRS and YFSETQ.

The sample consisted of peripheral blood. The chain combines TRBV5-1 with TRBJ2-7; weak D call: TRBD1 (6 bases). This TCR was recovered from a man aged 18 to 35 with active or convalescent COVID-19. Here the CDR3 DNA reads TGCGCCAGCAGCGGGACAAGTCCGGATTACGAGCAGTACTTC. It codes for CASSGTSPDYEQYF.